The sequence of this TCR beta chain was determined in a study of cytomegalovirus exposure and HLA in healthy donors (dated by TCRdb to between 2016 and 2019). Context from the whole study: An earlier analysis of roughly 630 of the donors reported approximately 290 Gb of sequence data and some 120 million unique TCR beta sequences from about 180 million T cells. Roughly 5 DR-DQ haplotypes were handled as single units for association and clustering, since linkage in the cohort was strong. The T cell repertoires of roughly 660 subjects were profiled by immunosequencing and related to cytomegalovirus serostatus. Typing coverage differed by locus: A, B, C, DRB1 and DQB1 were typed in about 629-630 donors, DQA1 in approximately 520, DPA1 in 600 to 610, and DPB1 in around 490. A later genetic analysis took genome-wide SNP genotypes for about three fifths of the 666 donors and used that subset as a discovery cohort. Along with the approximately 620-subject first cohort, a separate validation cohort of around 120 different subjects was used. Both class I and class II loci were covered by HLA typing, at four-digit resolution. Among the 398 genotyped donors, 81% belonged to the genetic ancestry cluster associated with self-reported Caucasian donors. An earlier analysis of fewer than 700 of the donors applied high-throughput TCR beta sequencing to assess whether each TCR beta V gene segment acted as functional or pseudogenic. The study was designed to test whether signatures of past pathogen exposure could be identified by cataloging public T cell receptors. An early release that covered 500 to 800 HLA-typed donors contained approximately 320 gigabases of sequencing data and 85 million to 100 million unique TCR sequences. All discovery cohort repertoires had been generated on a single sequencing platform. Donor age, sex, ethnicity and CMV serostatus were collected together with the repertoire data. To predict cytomegalovirus infection status, the study brought together high-throughput TCR immunosequencing, statistical association of individual TCRs with disease status, and machine learning. A later analysis re-analyzed previously published TCR beta repertoires from 666 donors and added high-resolution HLA genotyping to study TCR occurrence patterns. Among some 400 genotyped donors of the cohort, an average of approximately 220,000 unique TCR beta nucleotide sequences was sequenced per donor, of which approximately 19% were non-productive. The later analysis used no new phenotypic data to find candidate immune exposures, relying instead on TCR beta sequences and their occurrence across donors. Broad study findings and their caveats: Because HLA typing was unavailable for some donors at each locus, only the typed subset was used in association tests. In both the original and validation cohorts, the classifier was reported to diagnose cytomegalovirus status with high specificity and sensitivity. The study gave a list of more than 150 TCR beta chains associated with cytomegalovirus. In an earlier analysis of around 600 of the donors, most TCR beta V segments were observed in productive rearrangements about 87% or about 30% of the time, broadly matching IMGT annotations. Compared with equally common non-associated chains, HLA-associated TCR beta chains in a later analysis were more clonally expanded and had lower generation probabilities. Because counts were too low, roughly 16 rarely observed V segments, including chromosome 9 orphons, were excluded from the earlier analysis of around 640 of the donors. In vitro tests confirmed that three of the cytomegalovirus-associated TCR beta chains recognize cytomegalovirus antigens. CMV serostatus was the only immune exposure information available for the cohort. Across donors, most TCR sequences were observed very rarely, whereas some public TCRs were present in many individuals. In a later analysis, the rate of TCR association differed among HLA loci, with DRB1 alleles having the most associated TCRs and HLA-C alleles having the fewest. Some IMGT-functional V segments, including TRBV6-2 and TRBV6-3, could not be told apart with the 87-base-pair reads, so those segments were excluded. Correlated functional status among segregating V segments might be attributable to linkage disequilibrium, but an unknown experimental factor could not be ruled out. A group of highly shared sequence variants was considered likely to be a technical artifact of the sequencing pipeline. According to the authors, the approach could potentially be generalized to other disease states and immunological phenotypes. Most CMV-associated TCR beta chains appeared to be HLA-restricted in a later analysis, and the HLA associations seemed to be driven largely by CMV exposure. When HLA alleles, especially DR and DQ, strongly co-occurred, attributing TCR associations to individual alleles was difficult. This cohort had only TCR beta chains sequenced, and the lack of alpha or paired-chain data limited which features could be detected. A later analysis associated 15,000 to 20,000 TCR beta sequences with specific HLA alleles at a false discovery rate of 0.05. V-gene and J-gene trimming of TCR beta chains was associated with a missense DCLRE1C variant in a later genetic analysis, and the association was replicated in an independent cohort. Several of the top co-occurrence clusters appeared to be linked to parvovirus B19, influenza, CMV and Epstein-Barr virus, according to a later analysis. A further reported finding was that TCR beta sequences accurately predicted the HLA-A and HLA-B alleles for most subjects in the first cohort. In a later genetic analysis, fewer N-insertions in productive TCRs were reported among donors in an Asian-associated ancestry cluster than the roughly 700-donor mean. Presence/absence analyses assumed roughly uniform sequencing depth across donors, an assumption that may not hold.

The protocol used for the library was the immunoSEQ multiplex PCR assay. The multiplex PCR relied on a mix of 60 forward primers for TCR Vbeta segments and 13 reverse primers for TCR Jbeta segments. The CDR3 region of rearranged TCR beta genes was amplified from genomic DNA by a multiplex PCR assay. Amplified TCR beta libraries were sequenced as 87-base-pair reads on the Illumina HiSeq System. In the source study's methods: A later analysis tallied some 79 million unique TCR beta chains across the 666 repertoires, and some 12 million of those chains were shared by two or more donors. To remove PCR and sequencing errors, raw reads were error-corrected and collapsed into unique sequences using a nearest-neighbor algorithm that merged closely related sequences. CDR3 sequences were aligned to IMGT reference sequences to assign V, D and J gene segments. For a sequence to be retained, at least a six-nucleotide match to both a V gene segment and a J gene segment was required. Rearrangements were classified as productive when the CDR3 lacked stop codons and remained in frame with V and J, and all other rearrangements were classified as non-productive. Following IMGT convention, CDR3 was defined as the stretch from the second conserved V-encoded cysteine to the conserved J-encoded phenylalanine. The earlier analysis of a few hundred of the donors excluded any sequence lacking an unambiguous match to a single V gene segment. An earlier analysis of just under 600 of the donors called V segments functional above 56.7% productive rearrangements and segregating when the between-donor standard deviation exceeded 5%. A statistical classification framework was developed to diagnose cytomegalovirus status using the catalog of TCR beta chain sequences. In a later analysis, TCR nucleotide sequences were compared against IMGT/GENE-DB human TR gene sequences so that V and J genes could be assigned. A later analysis assigned CDR3 sequences and most-parsimonious VDJ recombination scenarios with the TCRdist pipeline. A later analysis defined each TCR beta chain by its CDR3 amino acid sequence plus V-gene family, and excluded reads lacking a unique V-gene family. A later analysis removed 592 highly shared, low-generation-probability nucleotide sequences to deal with suspected cross-contamination and a sequencing artifact. In a later analysis, a clonal expansion index was calculated for each public chain from normalized within-repertoire ranks of inferred template counts. Generation probabilities in a later analysis came from a VDJ recombination model fitted to out-of-frame rearrangements, and those results were checked against IGoR. In a later analysis, TCR-TCR, TCR-HLA and TCR-CMV co-occurrence was scored with hypergeometric tests, and a repertoire-size bias correction was applied to TCR pairs. False discovery rates were estimated in a later analysis by permuting HLA or CMV assignments 20 times. In a later analysis, co-occurring TCRs were grouped using DBSCAN, with TCRdist sequence similarity added in when clustering inside HLA-allele-positive subsets. For co-occurrence clustering, repertoires with fewer than 30,000 or more than 120,000 public chains were excluded, along with roughly 5 repertoires with anomalous nucleotide sharing. Here the immuneACCESS table is served through TCRdb, limited to in-frame sequences with V and J called. Missing clones are a known gap in these copies; in checked studies unresolved V genes cover under half, and the rest lacks a known reason. That table furnishes V, J and clone size, whereas the DNA furnished D and trimming. The sample's clone listing holds some 160,000 clones. The ten largest clones capture 2% to 2.5% of the sample.

About this clone: The antigen this receptor binds is unknown.

The CDR3 sequence holds 14 residues, the cysteine and phenylalanine included. The retained sequence is limited to the CDR3, 42 bases, with the frame set at the first base. For CDR1 and CDR2, the germline V gene lists SNHLY and FYNNEI. Unmatched junction bases come to 9, with V trimmed by 8 bases and J by 3 bases. The cohort comprised 670 or so healthy bone marrow donors. At the time of sampling, every cohort member was nominally healthy, though immune exposures that went unrecorded were likely present. The donor tested CMV seronegative, placing the donor among the 300 to 400 seronegative members of the cohort. A peripheral blood sample was collected from each donor, and TCR beta sequencing was performed on peripheral blood mononuclear cells. Genomic DNA was extracted from the blood cell samples with the Qiagen DNeasy Blood Extraction Kit.

The sequenced sample consisted of PBMCs. In this chain, TRBV2 is recombined with TRBJ1-2, and TRBD1 matches 7 of the central bases. The clonotype comes from a man aged 30 to 39 in good health and CMV-seronegative. The CDR3 protein: CASGDRAGYYGYTF. The bases are TGTGCCAGCGGAGACAGGGCTGGCTACTATGGCTACACCTTC.